One T cell receptor beta chain is described in this entry. Amplification used 60 Vbeta primers and 13 Jbeta primers. Data came from immunoSEQ multiplex PCR; TCRdb stores just in-frame clones and leaves some out. Here the sample spans 200,000 to 250,000 clones, approximately 82% being singletons. This sample is drawn from a study of cytomegalovirus exposure and HLA in healthy donors. The J segment lost 2 bases and the V segment lost 4 bases, leaving 5 bases of the junction unmatched. In germline, CDR1 is MDHEN, CDR2 SYDVKM. This CDR3 is 15 amino acids long. This TCR was recovered from a man between 18 and 29 years old in good health and CMV-seronegative. The specimen was PBMCs. The J gene is TRBJ1-5, the V gene TRBV28; 7 bases map to TRBD1. CDR3 sequence: CASSWGDSRNQPQHF. CDR3 DNA sequence: TGTGCCAGCAGTTGGGGGGACAGTCGCAATCAGCCCCAGCATTTT.